This T cell receptor (beta chain) was retrieved from a study of T-cell reconstitution after alpha-beta-depleted transplantation in children. Broader study findings: Surviving recipient cells, namely T cells and thymic progenitors, were the source of high day-60 TCRbeta diversity in some patients. In patients about two months after transplant, alpha-beta T cells reportedly arose from several hundred expanded graft clones. At the one-year point after transplant, T-cell counts and TCRbeta diversity were found to come mostly from T cells that had been newly produced.

This CDR3 has 14 residues. In germline, CDR1 is SGHRS, CDR2 YFSETQ. The V and J ends lost 2 bases and 2 bases respectively, with 11 bases between them. Unique molecular identifiers featured in how the TCRbeta library was prepared. TCRdb analysed the PCR reads with MiXCR anew, one entry per CDR3 protein. The table lists about 900,000 distinct CDR3 sequences, about 26% of them singletons. This clonotype was observed a single time. Its target is unknown. The chain has TRBV5-1 and TRBJ2-7, with D unclear. The receptor was derived from a boy less than two years old who had a stem cell transplant for SCID, so the T cells may come from the graft donor. The sample was PBMCs, mostly from graft donor cells, taken 360 days after TCRalphabeta/CD19-depleted stem cell transplant. The CDR3 DNA follows: TGCGCCAGCAGCTTTGGTCAATCGGCCTACGAGCAGTACTTC. This codes for CASSFGQSAYEQYF.